This T cell receptor beta chain derives from a study of cytomegalovirus exposure and HLA in healthy donors. This CDR3 spans 15 amino acids. The V gene end was trimmed by 1 base and the J gene end by 3 bases; junction bases not matched to a gene: 3. CDR1 and CDR2 from the germline V gene are SGHRS and YFSETQ. Findings and limits, study-wide: In vitro work confirmed that three CMV-associated chains recognize CMV antigens.

The PCR had 60 Vbeta and 13 Jbeta primers. TCRdb keeps only in-frame clones here, not all; method: immunoSEQ multiplex PCR. The sample lists 150,000 or so clones; about 74% were seen once. Points on this clone: No antigen is known for it.

The TCR sequence derives from a man younger than 30 in good health and CMV-seropositive. Sequencing was done on a sample of PBMCs. V gene TRBV5-1 combines with J gene TRBJ2-5; 10 bases agree with TRBD1. The CDR3 DNA sequence: TGCGCCAGCAGCTTGATAGGGACAGGGGAAGAGACCCAGTACTTC. It codes for CASSLIGTGEETQYF.